These 31 T cell receptor beta chains were all obtained from the same sample, sequenced in a study of blood T cell repertoires in COVID-19. Assay used: immunoSEQ multiplex PCR; TCRdb lists only in-frame clones, some missing. The repertoire holds approximately 27,000 clones, with approximately 83% as singletons. Sequenced material: peripheral blood. These receptors originate from a human donor in a cohort sampled during active COVID-19.

The chain carries TRBV12-5 and TRBJ2-1; 7 bases agree with TRBD1. CDR3 size: 15 residues. The V segment lost 0 bases and the J segment 4 bases; nucleotides outside the gene matches: 3. CDR1 LGHNT and CDR2 FRNRAP come from the germline V gene. The CDR3 coding sequence is TGTGCTAGTGGTTTGGTACGGGACAGTTACAATGAGCAGTTCTTC. Translated, it gives CASGLVRDSYNEQFF.

This chain links TRBV3-1 (or the pseudogene TRBV3-2) with TRBJ1-1, with D unresolved. The ends were cut back, 1 base at V and 3 bases at J, with 12 bases in the middle. This CDR3 has 15 amino acids. The germline gives CDR1 LGHDT, CDR2 YNNKEL (reference sequence). The CDR3 protein is CASSQGAVGDTEAFF. The CDR3 DNA reads as TGTGCCAGCAGCCAAGGGGCCGTCGGGGACACTGAAGCTTTCTTT.

The chain links TRBV21-1 to TRBJ1-5; whether TRBD1, the table's D call, matches the DNA was not checked. TRBV21-1 is a listed pseudogene. The CDR3 runs 17 residues. This CDR3 is CASSKRGTGGSYQPQHF. In nucleotides, the CDR3 is TGTGCCAGCAGCAAAAGGGGGACAGGGGGCTCGTATCAGCCCCAGCATTTT.

The chain is built from TRBV4-3 and TRBJ1-2, with D possibly TRBD1 on 6 matching bases. Germline V gene lookup returns CDR1 LGHNA and CDR2 YSLEER. The V end lost 10 bases, the J end lost 0 bases, and 12 bases lay between the germline ends. The CDR3 contains 13 residues. The CDR3 region is CATSTGTNYGYTF. CDR3 DNA sequence: TGCGCCACTTCGACAGGAACTAACTATGGCTACACCTTC.

The rearrangement links TRBV5-4 to TRBJ1-1; 7 positions agree with TRBD1. V lost 2 bases to trimming and J lost 13 bases; unmatched junction nucleotides: 11. This CDR3 has 13 amino acids. The germline V gene has CDR1 SGHNT and CDR2 YYREEE (reference sequence). The CDR3 loop reads CASSFEGAYRRFF. The CDR3 nucleotides are TGTGCCAGCAGCTTTGAGGGGGCGTATCGACGTTTCTTT.

The chain uses TRBV24-1 and TRBJ2-3; no clear D gene. Trimming pared 4 bases from V and 0 bases from J, leaving 13 bases between. CDR1 KGHDR and CDR2 SFDVKD come from the germline V gene. The CDR3 is made up of 16 amino acids. CDR3 loop: CATSEAWAGSTDTQYF. The CDR3 DNA reads TGTGCCACCAGTGAGGCGTGGGCAGGAAGCACAGATACGCAGTATTTT.

Only a few counts were recorded for this clone. CDR3 nucleotide sequence: TGTGCCAGCAGCCCGACTAGCGGGGGCACCGGGGAGCTGTTTTTT. The encoded protein is CASSPTSGGTGELFF. This chain uses TRBV11-2 with TRBJ2-2; the match to TRBD2 covers 12 bases. V lost 5 bases and J lost 4; bases outside the gene matches: 2. Germline V gene data show CDR1 as SGHAT and CDR2 as FQNNGV. The CDR3 consists of 15 residues. The variable domain in full, with the rest retrieved from reference TRBV11-2 and TRBJ2-2, is EAGVAQSPRYKIIEKRQSVAFWCNPISGHATLYWYQQILGQGPKLLIQFQNNGVVDDSQLPKDRFSAERLKGVDSTLKIQPAKLEDSAVYLCASSPTSGGTGELFFGEGSRLTVL.

The chain recombines TRBV27 with TRBJ2-7; 9 nucleotides align to TRBD2. This CDR3 has 13 residues. Germline CDR1 reads MNHEY; CDR2 reads SMNVEV (reference sequence). The V and J ends lost 6 bases and 4 bases, in that order; junction bases with no gene match: 4. DNA for the CDR3: TGTGCCAGCAGGCCGGGACTAGCTTACGAGCAGTACTTC. Translating gives CASRPGLAYEQYF.

This clone was seen more than once but under ten times. The chain is built from TRBV6-5 and TRBJ2-7, with 9 nucleotides matching TRBD1. The ends lost 5 bases at V and 1 base at J; junction bases unmatched: 6. The germline CDR1 and CDR2 sequences are MNHEY and SVGAGI. This CDR3 region has 15 residues. CDR3 nucleotides: TGTGCCAGCAGTCGCCGGGGACAGGGTTCCTACGAGCAGTACTTC. This encodes CASSRRGQGSYEQYF.

There are a few counts of this clone. DNA of the CDR3: TGTGCCAGCAGCGTAGCATCCCAGGGTAGCGAGCAGTACTTC. Encoded protein: CASSVASQGSEQYF. The genes are TRBV9 and TRBJ2-7, with D possibly matching TRBD1 (5 bases). Germline loops: CDR1 SGDLS, CDR2 YYNGEE. Trimming took 0 bases from V and 6 from J, leaving 13 bases between them. The CDR3 is made up of 14 amino acids.

The chain is built from TRBV6-1 and TRBJ1-1; D might be TRBD1 (6 bases). Per the germline V gene, CDR1 is MNHNS and CDR2 is SASEGT. The CDR3 totals 14 residues. Trimming stripped 2 bases from V and 1 base from J, with 8 bases between. CDR3 sequence: CASSELRGNTEAFF. CDR3 DNA: TGTGCCAGCAGTGAACTCAGGGGGAACACTGAAGCTTTCTTT.

The genes are TRBV5-1 and TRBJ2-6, with 7 bases identical to TRBD1. The V and J ends lost 0 bases and 0 bases, in that order; junction bases with no gene match: 9. Germline assignment: CDR1 SGHRS and CDR2 YFSETQ. The CDR3 runs 19 residues. The CDR3 loop is CASSLGQGLFSSGANVLTF. The CDR3 nucleotides are TGCGCCAGCAGCTTGGGACAGGGTCTGTTTAGCTCTGGGGCCAACGTCCTGACTTTC.

V usage is TRBV5-1 and J usage is TRBJ2-3; TRBD1 is a possible D gene (6 bases). The CDR3 spans 13 residues. Germline V gives CDR1 SGHRS, CDR2 YFSETQ. Trimming removed 5 bases at V and 1 base at J, with 8 bases between. The CDR3 loop is CASSRQGTDTQYF. The CDR3 DNA reads as TGCGCCAGCAGTCGACAGGGCACAGATACGCAGTATTTT. Complete variable domain (other parts from reference TRBV5-1 and TRBJ2-3): KAGVTQTPRYLIKTRGQQVTLSCSPISGHRSVSWYQQTPGQGLQFLFEYFSETQRNKGNFPGRFSGRQFSNSRSEMNVSTLELGDSALYLCASSRQGTDTQYFGPGTRLTVL.

This clone has a handful of counts. This sequence joins TRBV6-5 and TRBJ2-7; no firm D call. CDR3 length: 13 amino acids. V was pared by 2 bases and J by 3 bases, with 8 bases between. Looked up from germline, CDR1 is MNHEY and CDR2 is SVGAGI. The CDR3 DNA sequence: TGTGCCAGCAGTTACGGCCGTTTCTACGAGCAGTACTTC. It encodes CASSYGRFYEQYF.

The chain has TRBV29-1 and TRBJ2-5, with 7 positions matching TRBD1. The junction had 11 bases not matched to a gene; V was cut back by 5 bases and J by 5 bases. Germline CDR1 reads SQVTM; CDR2 reads ANQGSEA. The CDR3 length is 14 residues. The CDR3 loop is CSVRTGRGLETQYF. The CDR3 DNA sequence: TGCAGCGTTCGGACAGGTCGGGGCCTGGAGACCCAGTACTTC.

The J gene is TRBJ2-5, the V gene TRBV7-2; a weak D match, TRBD1 (6 bases). Trimming left V 3 bases short and J 4 bases short, with 15 bases between. CDR1 is SGHTA, CDR2 FQGNSA, per germline. The CDR3 loop spans 15 amino acids. The CDR3, as DNA: TGTGCCAGCAGCTTGGATACAGGGTACCGAGAGACCCAGTACTTC. It is translated as CASSLDTGYRETQYF.

This clone was seen a few times. This rearrangement joins TRBV19 to TRBJ2-7; TRBD2 is a possible D gene (6 bases). The CDR3 covers 12 residues. Trimming removed 8 bases at V and 6 bases at J, with 14 bases between. Germline V gene sequence: CDR1 LNHDA, CDR2 SQIVND (reference sequence). The chain's CDR3 is CASWNGRGEQYF. The CDR3 bases are TGTGCCAGTTGGAACGGGAGAGGCGAGCAGTACTTC.

The chain employs TRBV11-2 and TRBJ1-6; no clear D gene. Looked up from germline, CDR1 is SGHAT and CDR2 is FQNNGV. V lost 5 bases and J lost 10, with 12 bases in between. CDR3 length equals 13 residues. CDR3 in amino acids: CASSTSSWSPLHF. The CDR3 DNA reads as TGTGCCAGCAGCACCTCGAGCTGGTCACCCCTCCACTTT. Full variable domain (outside the CDR3, taken from reference TRBV11-2 and TRBJ1-6): EAGVAQSPRYKIIEKRQSVAFWCNPISGHATLYWYQQILGQGPKLLIQFQNNGVVDDSQLPKDRFSAERLKGVDSTLKIQPAKLEDSAVYLCASSTSSWSPLHFGNGTRLTVT.

The chain joins TRBV5-1 to TRBJ2-5; 10 nucleotides align to TRBD1. The CDR3 extends over 14 amino acids. The junction had 1 base not matched to a gene; V was cut back by 0 bases and J by 5 bases. Germline V gene data show CDR1 as SGHRS and CDR2 as YFSETQ. CDR3 bases: TGCGCCAGCAGCTTGGGGGACAGGGGCGAGACCCAGTACTTC. Residues: CASSLGDRGETQYF.

This rearrangement joins TRBV4-2 to TRBJ1-2; a weak D match, TRBD1 (6 bases). The CDR3 spans 15 residues. Per the germline V gene, CDR1 is LGHNA and CDR2 is YNFKEQ. V was cut by 2 bases and J by 7 bases, with 17 bases left in between. The CDR3 region is CASSQLWTAGGGYTF. For the CDR3, the DNA is TGTGCCAGCAGCCAACTTTGGACAGCGGGAGGTGGCTACACCTTC.

A note on this clone: A junction boundary mismatches the germline segment, possibly from a read error. V and J are TRBV19 and TRBJ2-2; D is uncertain. CDR3 length: 12 amino acids. Germline lookup yields CDR1 LNHDA and CDR2 SQIVND (reference sequence). The chain's CDR3 is CASTPVTGELFF. Written as DNA, the CDR3 is TGTGCGAGTACCCCGGTCACCGGGGAGCTGTTTTTT.

The rearrangement uses TRBV6-5 and TRBJ1-2, with a weak D call TRBD1 (5 bases). The V end was cut by 6 bases, the J end by 0 bases, with 11 bases between. Germline-derived CDR1 and CDR2 are MNHEY and SVGAGI. There are 14 residues in the CDR3. The CDR3 DNA is TGTGCCAGCAGCTACAGACAGTCTAACTATGGCTACACCTTC. Protein product: CASSYRQSNYGYTF.

This clone was observed a handful of times. V and J are TRBV20-1 and TRBJ1-1; TRBD1 might be the D (5 bases). Trimming pared 6 bases from V and 5 bases from J, leaving 7 bases between. The CDR3 length is 10 residues. CDR1 is DFQATT and CDR2 is SNEGSKA in the germline V gene (reference sequence). The CDR3 loop is CSARATEAFF. The DNA for the CDR3 is TGCAGTGCCAGGGCAACTGAAGCTTTCTTT.

This clone has just one count. The V call is TRBV4-3, the J call TRBJ1-2, with D maybe TRBD1 (6 bases). The germline V and J ends were trimmed by 6 bases and 3 bases, with 14 bases remaining between them. The V gene's germline CDR1 is LGHNA and CDR2 YSLEER. The CDR3 is 14 amino acids. The CDR3 loop reads CASRTTGTHYGYTF. The CDR3 bases are TGCGCCAGCAGGACGACCGGGACACACTATGGCTACACCTTC.

The J gene is TRBJ2-7, the V gene TRBV7-9; possibly TRBD1 for D (6 bases). The CDR3 runs 13 residues. Germline CDR1 reads SEHNR; CDR2 reads FQNEAQ (reference sequence). V gave up 6 bases and J gave up 7 bases, with 16 bases separating them. The CDR3 sequence is CASSDRTASEQYF. In nucleotides, the CDR3 is TGTGCCAGCAGTGATAGGACAGCCTCGGAGCAGTACTTC.

The V gene is TRBV28, the J gene TRBJ2-7, with D maybe TRBD1 (7 bases). CDR3 size: 16 residues. Germline CDR1 MDHEN, CDR2 SYDVKM. Between the trimmed V and J ends, which lost 5 bases and 4 bases, there was a span of 21 bases. The CDR3 coding sequence is TGTGCCAGCAGTACGACAGGCGGACAGGCGGGGTACGAGCAGTACTTC. Protein: CASSTTGGQAGYEQYF. The full variable domain, in which reference TRBV28 and TRBJ2-7 provide the parts outside the CDR3, is DVKVTQSSRYLVKRTGEKVFLECVQDMDHENMFWYRQDPGLGLRLIYFSYDVKMKEKGDIPEGYSVSREKKERFSLILESASTNQTSMYLCASSTTGGQAGYEQYFGPGTRLTVT.

V usage is TRBV7-9 and J usage is TRBJ1-1; D is ambiguous. Trimming removed 3 bases at V and 3 bases at J, with 11 bases between. This CDR3 has 14 amino acids. Germline values: CDR1 SEHNR, CDR2 FQNEAQ (reference sequence). Written as DNA, the CDR3 is TGTGCCAGCAGCTTGCTCAACAGTCACACTGAAGCTTTCTTT. As protein: CASSLLNSHTEAFF.

V and J are TRBV15 and TRBJ1-5, with 9 bases that match TRBD1. The CDR3 length is 14 residues. CDR1 and CDR2 from the germline V gene are LNHNV and YYDKDF (reference sequence). V was clipped by 5 bases and J by 3 bases; unmatched bases: 2. The CDR3 loop reads CATSGTGLNQPQHF. The DNA of the CDR3 is TGTGCCACCAGCGGGACAGGGCTCAATCAGCCCCAGCATTTT. Full variable domain (outside the CDR3, taken from reference TRBV15 and TRBJ1-5): DAMVIQNPRYQVTQFGKPVTLSCSQTLNHNVMYWYQQKSSQAPKLLFHYYDKDFNNEADTPDNFQSRRPNTSFCFLDIRSPGLGDTAMYLCATSGTGLNQPQHFGDGTRLSIL.

CDR3 region: CASSLGGPNTEAFF. The CDR3 coding sequence is TGTGCCAGCAGCTTAGGGGGCCCTAACACTGAAGCTTTCTTT. This chain connects TRBV7-9 to TRBJ1-1; possible D gene TRBD1, 5 bases. The V gene lost 1 base and the J gene lost 2 bases, with 8 bases spanning the gap. Germline CDR1 is SEHNR and CDR2 is FQNEAQ (reference sequence). There are 14 residues in the CDR3. Full variable domain (remainder filled in from reference TRBV7-9 and TRBJ1-1): DTGVSQNPRHKITKRGQNVTFRCDPISEHNRLYWYRQTLGQGPEFLTYFQNEAQLEKSRLLSDRFSAERPKGSFSTLEIQRTEQGDSAMYLCASSLGGPNTEAFFGQGTRLTVV.

This chain uses TRBV28 with TRBJ1-3; perhaps TRBD1 as D (6 bases). Germline V gene sequence: CDR1 MDHEN, CDR2 SYDVKM. CDR3 length: 15 amino acids. V shed 5 bases and J shed 5 bases, with 16 bases lying between them. CDR3 residues: CASSLGRGGRNTIYF. In DNA form, the CDR3 reads TGTGCCAGCAGTCTAGGCAGGGGTGGTAGAAACACCATATATTTT.

CDR3 in amino acids: CASSPGQPSYEQYF. The CDR3 DNA sequence: TGCGCCAGCTCGCCGGGACAGCCATCCTACGAGCAGTACTTC. V gene TRBV5-1 combines with J gene TRBJ2-7, with 7 bases that match TRBD1. This CDR3 is 14 amino acids long. Germline values: CDR1 SGHRS, CDR2 YFSETQ. Unmatched junction bases numbered 8, after V lost 7 bases and J lost 1 base.